The entry that follows covers one T cell receptor beta chain sequence. The clone's antigen remains unknown. Possible read error: a much larger clone is one base away. The record originates from a study of molecular identifiers for immune sequencing clone quantification (dated by TCRdb to 2016 to 2019). For the study in its entirety: For a replicate experiment, RNA from 20,000 or 100,000 naive CD8 T cells was divided into five aliquots, and four of the five aliquots were sequenced. The study was a methods study using CD8 T cells to benchmark molecular-identifier clustering-based TCR repertoire sequencing (MIDCIRS) and TCR RNA copy counting. Results the study describes overall, beyond this receptor: Modeling estimated about three recovered TCR RNA copies per cell, compared with roughly 10 by digital PCR, which implies roughly 30% capture efficiency. Even against a background of about a million naive CD8 T cells, spiked-in Jurkat TCR RNA amounting to a single cell's worth was reported to be detectable. In CMV-specific effector cells, clones with more than 20 RNA copies accounted for over 97% of molecules, whereas in naive cells such clones accounted for under 1%. Spiked-in Jurkat TCR RNA (approximately 9 copies' worth), which is not part of the donor repertoire, was contained in the naive libraries. When barcode sub-clustering was not used, chimeric consensus sequences inflated TCR diversity, with chimeras reaching as high as 47%. The sizes of highly expanded clones could end up underestimated when identical TCR molecules share a barcode.

The receptor library was made with PCR. The run used a NextSeq 500. Bulk TCR libraries were made following a previously described method, with the TCR primers given in Table S5. The Qiagen AllPrep DNA/RNA kit was used to purify total RNA. Reads from multiple sequencing runs of the same library were pooled before analysis. The authors' pipeline ran thus. Reads were retained only if an exact TCR constant sequence was present, and the retained reads were trimmed to 150 nt and grouped according to their 12-nt molecular barcodes. Within each barcode group, reads were sub-clustered at a 15% Levenshtein threshold, and quality-weighted consensus sequences were built per RNA molecule. Non-functional sequences were removed, as were lower-count sequences one edit away from another. Based on a fit of two negative binomial distributions, barcode sub-clusters having less than 20% of the maximum read count were discarded. TCRdb redid the processing of the public reads, applying fastp at Q25 and MiXCR, and retained in-frame beta chains. Merged by CDR3 protein, the rows form single entries marked with the most common genes and DNA. For this entry, the V and J calls and clone size follow TCRdb and not the study's own pipeline. This sample is represented by about 630,000 distinct CDR3 sequences; roughly 25% of them were singletons. The ten most abundant clones make up about 0.84% of the sample.

Libraries of naive CD8 T cells were built from anywhere between roughly 17,000 and 1,000,000 sorted cells, with 10%, 30% or 50% of the purified RNA used. On a BD FACSAria II, naive CD8 T cells were FACS-sorted as CD8+CD4-CCR7+CD45RA+ and collected into RLT Plus buffer. Ten to eleven TCR copies' worth of Jurkat RNA were spiked into roughly 19,000-1,000,000 naive CD8 T cell samples to test detection sensitivity. CD8 T cells were enriched using RosetteSep CD8+ T Cell Enrichment Cocktail and Ficoll-Paque, and the enriched cells then underwent ACK red cell lysis. The CDR3, cysteine through phenylalanine, is 15 amino acids long. Left in the record is the CDR3 DNA by itself, 45 bases read in frame from the first base. Compared with germline, V lacks 5 bases and J lacks 6 bases; bases without a gene match: 10. CDR1 and CDR2 (SEHNR, FQNEAQ) derive from the germline V gene (reference sequence).

The receptor was isolated from a human donor in good health. Some libraries in this study had Jurkat cell RNA spiked in. This chain joins TRBV7-9 to TRBJ2-7; TRBD2 lines up with 10 middle nucleotides. Sequenced input: naive CD8+ T cells from blood, with Jurkat cell RNA spiked in. The cell subset or site label on this specimen signifies: FACS-sorted CD8+CD4-CCR7+CD45RA+ naive T cells. In nucleotides, the sequence is TGTGCCAGCAGCCACATTGAGCGGGGGGGCCGCGAGCAGTACTTC. This codes for CASSHIERGGREQYF.